Sequencing of this T cell receptor (beta chain) was carried out in a study of identical twins. Study-wide points: Within monozygotic twins, out-of-frame TCR alpha sharing was underestimated by the models. Out-of-frame alpha sequences common to twins exhibited a surplus of low generation probability.

CDR1 and CDR2 (germline): MNHEY, SVGEGT. CDR3 length: 15 residues. V lost 0 bases and J 3 bases, leaving 12 bases between the germline ends. TCRdb re-derived calls from the 5' RACE reads in MiXCR, one entry per CDR3 protein. The table shows 1,800,000 or so distinct CDR3 sequences, with 25% to 35% occurring only once. On this clonotype itself: Its antigen remains unidentified.

This clonotype originated in a newborn girl in good health. The sequencing sample was made of cord blood. The chain is built from TRBV6-2 or TRBV6-3 and TRBJ2-7, with D unresolved. This CDR3 reads CASSYSPEQVYEQYF. The CDR3, as DNA: TGTGCCAGCAGTTACTCGCCGGAACAAGTCTACGAGCAGTACTTC.